These 20 T cell receptor beta chains share one sample of origin, sequenced in a study of PD-L1 blockade in urothelial cancer. Libraries were prepared by immunoSEQ multiplex PCR; TCRdb keeps only in-frame clonotypes and omits some of them. The sample yields 90,000 to 120,000 clones, over 75% seen once. The sequencing here drew on PBMCs, taken around atezolizumab (anti-PD-L1) treatment. The receptors were sampled from a man aged 45-65 years with urothelial cancer.

V and J are TRBV18 and TRBJ2-5; 10 nucleotides line up with TRBD2. The CDR3 has 14 residues. The V gene's germline CDR1 is KGHSH and CDR2 LQKENI. V gave up 8 bases and J gave up 5 bases; unmatched junction bases: 8. This CDR3 is CASLVGTSEETQYF. The CDR3 DNA is TGTGCCAGCCTCGTTGGGACTAGCGAGGAGACCCAGTACTTC.

The V call is TRBV19, the J call TRBJ2-5; 8 bases map to TRBD2. The CDR3 consists of 15 residues. V gave up 8 bases and J gave up 1 base; unmatched junction bases: 9. Germline loops: CDR1 LNHDA, CDR2 SQIVND (reference sequence). CDR3 coding DNA: TGTGCCAGTGGTCCGGGGGGGCAGTTCCAAGAGACCCAGTACTTC. Its translation: CASGPGGQFQETQYF.

The genes are TRBV30 and TRBJ1-3, with D uncertain. V lost 4 bases to trimming and J lost 0 bases, with 10 bases between them. The CDR3 consists of 14 residues. Germline V gene data show CDR1 as GTSNPN and CDR2 as SVGIG (reference sequence). CDR3 in amino acids: CAWNTGISGNTIYF. CDR3 sequence (DNA): TGTGCCTGGAACACGGGGATCTCTGGAAACACCATATATTTT. Drawing the rest from reference TRBV30 and TRBJ1-3, the complete variable domain is SQTIHQWPATLVQPVGSPLSLECTVEGTSNPNLYWYRQAAGRGLQLLFYSVGIGQISSEVPQNLSASRPQDRQFILSSKKLLLSDSGFYLCAWNTGISGNTIYFGEGSWLTVV.

This chain uses TRBV27 with TRBJ1-2, with D possibly being TRBD1 (5 bases). The CDR3 contains 15 residues. The V gene's germline CDR1 is MNHEY and CDR2 SMNVEV (reference sequence). The V and J ends lost 6 bases and 1 base respectively, with 15 bases between them. The CDR3 DNA is TGTGCCAGCAGGCCCGTAGACAGAATTAACTATGGCTACACCTTC. Its translation: CASRPVDRINYGYTF.

The chain employs TRBV7-6 and TRBJ2-5; 7 positions agree with TRBD2. The CDR3 covers 16 residues. Losses at the gene ends were 1 base for V and 1 base for J; bases not matched to a gene: 6. Germline values: CDR1 SGHVS, CDR2 FNYEAQ. The CDR3 DNA follows: TGTGCCAGCAGCTTAGGGGGGAGGGCCTTCCAAGAGACCCAGTACTTC. Amino acid sequence: CASSLGGRAFQETQYF.

J is TRBJ1-1 and V is TRBV18; D unclear. V was trimmed by 6 bases and J by 1 base, leaving 18 bases between them. This CDR3 is built from 16 residues. Germline CDR1 reads KGHSH; CDR2 reads LQKENI. CDR3 in amino acids: CASSLSTGVANTEAFF. The CDR3 DNA reads TGTGCCAGCTCCCTCTCCACCGGGGTCGCGAACACTGAAGCTTTCTTT.

The chain joins TRBV2 to TRBJ1-4; the match to TRBD1 covers 10 bases. V shed 7 bases, J shed 7 bases, and the junction held 3 bases outside the gene matches. CDR3 length equals 13 residues. Germline CDR1 and CDR2: SNHLY and FYNNEI. The CDR3 sequence: CASKGTGVEKLFF. The CDR3 nucleotides are TGTGCCAGCAAAGGGACAGGGGTTGAAAAACTGTTTTTT.

The genes are TRBV5-1 and TRBJ2-3, with D unresolved. This CDR3 comprises 16 residues. Trimming pared 2 bases from V and 2 bases from J, leaving 15 bases between. Germline V gene data show CDR1 as SGHRS and CDR2 as YFSETQ. The CDR3 nucleotides are TGCGCCAGCAGCTTAGATGCCGGTGAATCCACAGATACGCAGTATTTT. It specifies CASSLDAGESTDTQYF. Full variable domain (remainder filled in from reference TRBV5-1 and TRBJ2-3): KAGVTQTPRYLIKTRGQQVTLSCSPISGHRSVSWYQQTPGQGLQFLFEYFSETQRNKGNFPGRFSGRQFSNSRSEMNVSTLELGDSALYLCASSLDAGESTDTQYFGPGTRLTVL.

This chain joins TRBV27 and TRBJ1-3, with a tentative D call TRBD1 (6 bases). The V gene's germline CDR1 is MNHEY and CDR2 SMNVEV (reference sequence). The CDR3 has 16 amino acids. V lost 7 bases to trimming and J lost 4 bases, with 20 bases between them. CDR3 in amino acids: CASNPRGGGRGNTIYF. CDR3 nucleotides: TGTGCCAGCAATCCACGGGGCGGGGGGCGAGGAAACACCATATATTTT.

The gene calls are TRBV7-3 and TRBJ2-3; TRBD2 matches at 7 bases. V shed 5 bases and J 5 bases; nucleotides not matched to a gene: 10. The germline V gene encodes CDR1 SGHTA and CDR2 FQGTGA. The CDR3 runs 15 residues. The CDR3 protein is CASSPTAGVGDTQYF. The CDR3 DNA is TGTGCCAGCAGCCCTACTGCGGGAGTAGGAGATACGCAGTATTTT.

The CDR3 reads CASSIKREGLNTQYF. In DNA form, the CDR3 reads TGTGCCAGTAGTATTAAGCGGGAGGGCCTGAATACGCAGTATTTT. This rearrangement joins TRBV19 to TRBJ2-3; 10 bases are shared with TRBD2. Germline lookup yields CDR1 LNHDA and CDR2 SQIVND (reference sequence). The CDR3 extends over 15 amino acids. With V trimmed by 3 bases and J by 7 bases, 7 bases remained unmatched.

Here the CDR3 reads CASSFHQPGLETQYF. CDR3 nucleotides: TGTGCCAGCAGTTTCCACCAACCGGGGTTGGAGACCCAGTACTTC. J is TRBJ2-5 and V is TRBV27, with a tentative D call TRBD2 (5 bases). Germline loops: CDR1 MNHEY, CDR2 SMNVEV (reference sequence). CDR3 size: 15 residues. V was cut by 3 bases and J by 5 bases, with 16 bases left in between.

The chain recombines TRBV10-1 with TRBJ2-7; 10 nucleotides align to TRBD1. Germline trimming cut 3 bases from V and 8 bases from J; bases unmatched to any gene: 13. The CDR3 is 16 amino acids. The germline V gene has CDR1 WNHNN and CDR2 SYGVQD (reference sequence). The CDR3 DNA is TGCGCCAGCAGTGACCCTGCCGGGACAGGGGTTGATAAGCAGTACTTC. Translated: CASSDPAGTGVDKQYF.

The chain recombines TRBV5-1 with TRBJ2-3; tentative D call: TRBD2 (6 bases). The germline V and J ends were trimmed by 4 bases and 4 bases, with 16 bases remaining between them. The CDR3 length is 15 residues. Germline V gene sequence: CDR1 SGHRS, CDR2 YFSETQ. Here the CDR3 reads CASSQTSHSSDTQYF. The CDR3 DNA follows: TGCGCCAGCAGCCAGACTAGTCACTCGTCAGATACGCAGTATTTT.

This sequence joins TRBV7-9 and TRBJ2-7; 7 nucleotides align to TRBD1. The trim removed 3 bases at V and 2 bases at J, leaving 13 bases unmatched. Germline V CDR1 and CDR2: SEHNR, FQNEAQ (reference sequence). This CDR3 region has 17 residues. The CDR3 DNA is TGTGCCAGCAGCTTTATCCGGGACAGAAGAACCACCTACGAGCAGTACTTC. Protein: CASSFIRDRRTTYEQYF.

The rearrangement joins TRBV10-3 to TRBJ1-5; the D gene is possibly TRBD1 (6 bases). CDR3 length equals 17 residues. V dropped 0 bases and J dropped 2 bases, with 14 bases sitting between them. Germline CDR1 is ENHRY and CDR2 is SYGVKD. The CDR3 bases are TGTGCCATCAGTGAGTCCAGGGGCGGGTATGGCAATCAGCCCCAGCATTTT. This encodes CAISESRGGYGNQPQHF.

The rearrangement joins TRBV9 to TRBJ2-5, with 7 bases that match TRBD1. Trimming took 4 bases from V and 5 from J; bases not matched to a gene: 14. CDR3 length: 16 amino acids. The V gene's germline CDR1 is SGDLS and CDR2 YYNGEE. CDR3 DNA: TGTGCCAGCAGCCGGGAAGGGGGCAGGACTTGGGAGACCCAGTACTTC. Translation: CASSREGGRTWETQYF.

This clone was recorded only once. This chain connects TRBV18 to TRBJ1-3; perhaps TRBD1 as D (5 bases). Trimming stripped 3 bases from V and 4 bases from J, with 16 bases between. The CDR3 extends over 16 amino acids. Germline CDR1 and CDR2: KGHSH and LQKENI. The CDR3 DNA is TGTGCCAGCTCACCGAACTACCAGGGAATCGGAAACACCATATATTTT. Its translation is CASSPNYQGIGNTIYF.

The chain recombines TRBV7-9 with TRBJ2-7, with a tentative D call TRBD2 (6 bases). CDR1 SEHNR and CDR2 FQNEAQ come from the germline V gene (reference sequence). The germline V and J ends were trimmed by 8 bases and 4 bases, with 24 bases remaining between them. This CDR3 contains 16 residues. The DNA for the CDR3 is TGTGCCAGCGAGAGGGGTACGTCGCGGGACCTGTACGAGCAGTACTTC. Translated, it gives CASERGTSRDLYEQYF.

CDR3 nucleotide sequence: TGTGCCAGTAGTTTAATAGCGGGAGACCACAATGAGCAGTTCTTC. Protein: CASSLIAGDHNEQFF. V and J are TRBV19 and TRBJ2-1; 9 nucleotides line up with TRBD2. V lost 5 bases to trimming and J lost 5 bases; unmatched junction nucleotides: 7. The CDR3 runs to 15 residues. Germline V CDR1 and CDR2: LNHDA, SQIVND (reference sequence).